A single sample is the source of the 17 T cell receptor beta chains below, sequenced in a study of identical twins. TCRdb re-called the 5' RACE reads with MiXCR, one entry per CDR3 protein. Of 250,000 to 350,000 distinct CDR3 sequences listed, roughly 9.8% are singletons. These sequences were also reported in another study, on yellow fever vaccine responses in identical twins.

Material for sequencing was CD8+ T cells sorted from blood. The receptor set was obtained from a woman younger than 30 in good health.

In this sample, this clonotype turned up a few times. This chain links TRBV20-1 with TRBJ2-7, with 13 bases fitting TRBD2. J was trimmed by 5 bases and V by 3 bases; bases with no gene match: 4. Germline CDR1 DFQATT, CDR2 SNEGSKA (reference sequence). CDR3 size: 14 residues. The CDR3 reads CSARGLAGFDEQYF. The CDR3, as DNA: TGCAGTGCTAGGGGACTAGCGGGGTTCGACGAGCAGTACTTC.

Only a few counts were recorded for this clonotype. The V gene is TRBV5-6, the J gene TRBJ1-2; 10 bases are shared with TRBD1. The CDR3 runs 18 residues. V lost 5 bases, J lost 2 bases, and 15 bases stayed unmatched. Germline CDR1 reads SGHDT; CDR2 reads YYEEEE. The CDR3 loop is CASRDLAGTGDVNYGYTF. DNA for the CDR3: TGTGCCAGCAGAGACCTTGCCGGGACAGGGGACGTCAACTATGGCTACACCTTC.

The chain carries TRBV7-9 and TRBJ2-1; D might be TRBD1 or TRBD2, each matching 6 bases. V was shortened by 11 bases and J by 4 bases, with 18 bases between the two germline ends. Germline-derived CDR1 and CDR2 are SEHNR and FQNEAQ (reference sequence). This CDR3 region has 14 residues. CDR3 amino acids: CAFIPGGHYNEQFF. The CDR3 DNA reads as TGTGCCTTTATTCCCGGGGGCCATTACAATGAGCAGTTCTTC.

In its sample, this clonotype was seen many times. The chain combines TRBV7-9 with TRBJ2-1; no reliable D call. The germline gives CDR1 SEHNR, CDR2 FQNEAQ (reference sequence). The ends were cut back, 2 bases at V and 7 bases at J, with 9 bases in the middle. The CDR3 extends over 13 amino acids. Here the CDR3 reads CASSLNDGNEQFF. The CDR3, as DNA: TGTGCCAGCAGCTTAAACGACGGAAATGAGCAGTTCTTC.

Only a few counts were recorded for this clonotype. J is TRBJ2-2 and V is TRBV4-2; TRBD2 agrees at 7 bases. Germline CDR1 is LGHNA and CDR2 is YNFKEQ. V shed 0 bases and J 4 bases; nucleotides not matched to a gene: 5. This CDR3 region has 16 residues. As DNA, the CDR3 is TGTGCCAGCAGCCAAGATCGGCTAGCGGTCACCGGGGAGCTGTTTTTT. Its translation: CASSQDRLAVTGELFF.

This clonotype was seen at least ten times. J is TRBJ2-7 and V is TRBV18; weak D call: TRBD1 (6 bases). V was pared by 0 bases and J by 2 bases, with 11 bases between. CDR3 length: 15 amino acids. Germline V gives CDR1 KGHSH, CDR2 LQKENI. CDR3 residues: CASSPPIGQTYEQYF. Here the CDR3 DNA reads TGTGCCAGCTCACCACCGATTGGACAGACCTACGAGCAGTACTTC.

The chain employs TRBV6-2 or TRBV6-3 and TRBJ2-1, with a weak D call TRBD2 (6 bases). V lost 7 bases to trimming and J lost 2 bases, with 12 bases between them. This CDR3 is built from 14 residues. Germline CDR1 MNHEY, CDR2 SVGEGT. CDR3 sequence reads: CASKSSGPYNEQFF. In DNA form, the CDR3 reads TGTGCCAGCAAGAGTAGCGGACCCTACAATGAGCAGTTCTTC.

There are a few counts of this clonotype. The genes are TRBV7-9 and TRBJ2-7; 8 positions match TRBD1. There are 15 residues in the CDR3. Germline assignment: CDR1 SEHNR and CDR2 FQNEAQ (reference sequence). V shed 5 bases, J shed 4 bases, and the junction held 10 bases outside the gene matches. The DNA for the CDR3 is TGTGCCAGCAGCCTCGGACCAGGGGGCAAGTACGAGCAGTACTTC. It yields the protein CASSLGPGGKYEQYF.

This clonotype appeared many times. The chain is built from TRBV29-1 and TRBJ2-7; no clear D gene. CDR1 SQVTM and CDR2 ANQGSEA come from the germline V gene. The CDR3 loop spans 13 amino acids. The V end lost 4 bases, the J end lost 3 bases, and 13 bases lay between the germline ends. The CDR3 DNA follows: TGCAGCGTTGTAAATTCCCTAAGCTACGAGCAGTACTTC. Protein: CSVVNSLSYEQYF.

The chain joins TRBV12-3 or TRBV12-4 to TRBJ2-7; D is possibly TRBD1 or TRBD2 (6 bases each). This CDR3 is built from 17 residues. With 1 base removed from V and 3 bases from J, the gap between germline ends came to 19 bases. CDR3 in DNA: TGTGCCAGCAGTTTAGGGGGGGACACCACCTCGGGCTACGAGCAGTACTTC. It translates to CASSLGGDTTSGYEQYF.

The V and J genes are TRBV6-2 or TRBV6-3 and TRBJ2-1; either TRBD1 or TRBD2 may fit D (6 bases each). The germline V gene has CDR1 MNHEY and CDR2 SVGEGT. V was trimmed by 8 bases and J by 10 bases, leaving 21 bases between them. The length of the CDR3 is 14 residues. CDR3 sequence reads: CASWEVGGRLEQFF. The CDR3 DNA reads as TGTGCCAGCTGGGAGGTTGGGGGGCGCTTGGAGCAGTTCTTC.

This clonotype appeared a few times. This chain uses TRBV7-8 with TRBJ2-1, with 7 nucleotides matching TRBD2. Germline CDR1 and CDR2: SGHVS and FQNEAQ. After removal of 1 base from V and 3 bases from J, the junction contained 9 bases not matched to a gene. CDR3 length equals 17 residues. CDR3 nucleotide sequence: TGTGCCAGCAGCTTAGGCCTAGGGAGCGGGGACTACAATGAGCAGTTCTTC. Amino acids: CASSLGLGSGDYNEQFF.

The gene calls are TRBV3-1 and TRBJ2-6; the D gene is possibly TRBD1 (6 bases). The CDR3 length is 17 residues. The germline V gene encodes CDR1 LGHDT and CDR2 YNNKEL (reference sequence). The V end lost 11 bases, the J end lost 2 bases, and 22 bases lay between the germline ends. CDR3 protein: CACTKAFSGAGANVLTF. The CDR3 region has the DNA TGTGCCTGCACCAAAGCGTTCTCAGGGGCTGGGGCCAACGTCCTGACTTTC.

The genes are TRBV5-1 and TRBJ2-1, with D unresolved. There are 14 residues in the CDR3. Deletions cut 0 bases from V and 4 bases from J, with 8 bases between. The germline V gene encodes CDR1 SGHRS and CDR2 YFSETQ. The CDR3 loop is CASSLARLYNEQFF. The CDR3, as DNA: TGCGCCAGCAGCTTGGCAAGGCTATACAATGAGCAGTTCTTC.

This clonotype was observed a handful of times. The CDR3 region is CASSDPTSGTVYEQYF. Here the CDR3 DNA reads TGTGCCAGCAGTGACCCGACTAGCGGCACAGTCTACGAGCAGTACTTC. The rearrangement joins TRBV2 to TRBJ2-7; TRBD2 matches 9 bases. Germline V gene sequence: CDR1 SNHLY, CDR2 FYNNEI. V lost 3 bases and J lost 3; bases outside the gene matches: 9. CDR3 size: 16 residues. Filled out from reference TRBV2 and TRBJ2-7, the complete variable domain reads EPEVTQTPSHQVTQMGQEVILRCVPISNHLYFYWYRQILGQKVEFLVSFYNNEISEKSEIFDDQFSVERPDGSNFTLKIRSTKLEDSAMYFCASSDPTSGTVYEQYFGPGTRLTVT.

This clonotype was detected only a few times. The gene calls are TRBV11-3 and TRBJ2-3; 8 positions agree with TRBD2. Germline CDR1 SGHNT, CDR2 YENEEA. The CDR3 has 17 residues. V dropped 0 bases and J dropped 4; count of bases not matched to a gene: 9. The CDR3 sequence is CASSLEPSGSGADTQYF. The CDR3 nucleotides are TGTGCCAGCAGCTTAGAGCCCAGCGGGAGTGGGGCAGATACGCAGTATTTT.

This clonotype was seen at least ten times. The rearrangement uses TRBV3-1 and TRBJ1-1; perhaps TRBD1 as D (5 bases). Germline assignment: CDR1 LGHDT and CDR2 YNNKEL (reference sequence). The CDR3 consists of 14 residues. Trimming removed 3 bases from V and 1 base from J, with 9 bases in between. The DNA for the CDR3 is TGTGCCAGCAGCCACTTGACAGAGAACACTGAAGCTTTCTTT. As protein: CASSHLTENTEAFF.